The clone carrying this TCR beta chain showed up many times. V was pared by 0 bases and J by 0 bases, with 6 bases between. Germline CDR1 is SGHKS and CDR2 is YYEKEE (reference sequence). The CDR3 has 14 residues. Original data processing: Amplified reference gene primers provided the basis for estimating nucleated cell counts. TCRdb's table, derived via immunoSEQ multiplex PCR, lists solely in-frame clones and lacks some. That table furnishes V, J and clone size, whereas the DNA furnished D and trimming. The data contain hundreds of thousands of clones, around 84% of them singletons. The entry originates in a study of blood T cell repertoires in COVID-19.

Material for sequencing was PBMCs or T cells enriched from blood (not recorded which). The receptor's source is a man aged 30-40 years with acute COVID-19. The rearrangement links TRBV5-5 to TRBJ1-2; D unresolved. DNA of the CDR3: TGTGCCAGCAGCTTGGGCAGGTCTAACTATGGCTACACCTTC. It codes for CASSLGRSNYGYTF.